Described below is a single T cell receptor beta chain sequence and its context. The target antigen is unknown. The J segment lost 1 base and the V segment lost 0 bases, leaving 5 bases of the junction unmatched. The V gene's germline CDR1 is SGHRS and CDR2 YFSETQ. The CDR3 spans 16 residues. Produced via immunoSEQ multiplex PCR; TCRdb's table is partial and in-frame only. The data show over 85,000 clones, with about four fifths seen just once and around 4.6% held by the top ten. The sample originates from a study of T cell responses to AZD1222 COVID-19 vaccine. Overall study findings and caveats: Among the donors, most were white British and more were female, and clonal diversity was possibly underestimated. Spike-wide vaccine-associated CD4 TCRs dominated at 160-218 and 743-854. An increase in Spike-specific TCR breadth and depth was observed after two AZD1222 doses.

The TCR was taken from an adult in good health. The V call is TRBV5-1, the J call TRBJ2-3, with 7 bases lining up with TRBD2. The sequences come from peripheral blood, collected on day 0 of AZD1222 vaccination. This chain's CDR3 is CASSLASAGGTDTQYF. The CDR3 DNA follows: TGCGCCAGCAGCTTGGCCTCGGCGGGGGGCACAGATACGCAGTATTTT.